Described below is a single TCR delta chain sequence and its context. This clone was counted many times. The antigen it recognizes is unknown. No much larger clonotype is one base removed from it; base qualities were not supplied. The library was produced with multiplex PCR. Genomic DNA was amplified with a 32-plex assay using primers for all 8 TRDV and 4 TRDJ genes covering the CDR3. During approximately 3 cycles of barcoding PCR, a 12-nucleotide UMI was attached, and a second PCR using Illumina adapter primers followed. AMPure XP beads were used to purify the libraries, whose quality was checked on a Fragment Analyzer using the HS NGS Fragment kit. The sequencing was run with an Illumina MiniSeq mid-output kit, including approximately 20% PhiX, and 150 cycles of paired-end reads. The authors' pipeline ran thus. Reads were processed with MIGEC version 1.2.9 to group reads by UMI and build error-corrected consensus sequences. Modified VDJtools version 1.2.1 scripts and the tcR R package were used for post-processing. TCRdb reran clone calling on the public reads with CATT; rows sharing one DNA sequence were then combined. The V and J calls and clone size are TCRdb's, not the authors'. This sample lists more than 2,000 delta-chain clones; roughly 10% were detected once. Roughly 56% of the sample rests with the top ten.

These data are taken from a study of DNA immune sequencing with unique molecular identifiers (dated by TCRdb to 2018 to 2021). Describing the broader study: Using immunomagnetic cell separation, gammadelta T cells were enriched from buffy coats, and the genomic DNA of these cells was sequenced. Fluorescence-activated cell sorting was used to enrich gammadelta T cells from the PBMC of 10 healthy individuals. For the enriched versus non-enriched comparison, approximately 100 ng enriched gammadelta T-cell DNA and 1 ug non-enriched PBMC DNA were sequenced. Validation of the sequencing method was done both on synthetic reference molecules and on blood samples taken from healthy individuals. An ultrasensitive DNA-based TRD repertoire sequencing method using PCR-introduced unique molecular identifiers was developed and validated in the study. Healthy individuals were used as donors, and sorted peripheral blood gammadelta T cells were profiled from approximately 9 of these donors. General study outcomes and caveats: Among clonotypes from healthy donors, the most common TRD rearrangement was TRDV2 paired with TRDJ1. Novel TRD sequences not targeted by the primers cannot be detected by the primer-based approach. TRD repertoire diversity differed among healthy donors, and several donors were highly oligoclonal, with the top 5 clonotypes making up more than half of productive molecules.

Trimming takes 3 bases from V and 6 bases from J, and the germline ends sit 19 bases apart. As encoded in the germline V gene, CDR1 is GEAIGNYY while CDR2 is EKD. The CDR3 runs 15 residues from the cysteine to the phenylalanine. Kept here is only the CDR3 DNA, which spans 45 bases and is read in frame from base 1. This receptor chain uses TRDV2 and TRDJ1; the D segment is perhaps TRDD2 or TRDD3, each sharing 5 matched bases. The sample was gamma-delta T cells enriched from blood buffy coat, or unenriched PBMCs (not recorded which). The sequence was obtained from a human donor in good health. The DNA reads TGTGCCTGTGACTTCCTCCCCCGGGGGCCGTATAAACTCATCTTT. It specifies CACDFLPRGPYKLIF.